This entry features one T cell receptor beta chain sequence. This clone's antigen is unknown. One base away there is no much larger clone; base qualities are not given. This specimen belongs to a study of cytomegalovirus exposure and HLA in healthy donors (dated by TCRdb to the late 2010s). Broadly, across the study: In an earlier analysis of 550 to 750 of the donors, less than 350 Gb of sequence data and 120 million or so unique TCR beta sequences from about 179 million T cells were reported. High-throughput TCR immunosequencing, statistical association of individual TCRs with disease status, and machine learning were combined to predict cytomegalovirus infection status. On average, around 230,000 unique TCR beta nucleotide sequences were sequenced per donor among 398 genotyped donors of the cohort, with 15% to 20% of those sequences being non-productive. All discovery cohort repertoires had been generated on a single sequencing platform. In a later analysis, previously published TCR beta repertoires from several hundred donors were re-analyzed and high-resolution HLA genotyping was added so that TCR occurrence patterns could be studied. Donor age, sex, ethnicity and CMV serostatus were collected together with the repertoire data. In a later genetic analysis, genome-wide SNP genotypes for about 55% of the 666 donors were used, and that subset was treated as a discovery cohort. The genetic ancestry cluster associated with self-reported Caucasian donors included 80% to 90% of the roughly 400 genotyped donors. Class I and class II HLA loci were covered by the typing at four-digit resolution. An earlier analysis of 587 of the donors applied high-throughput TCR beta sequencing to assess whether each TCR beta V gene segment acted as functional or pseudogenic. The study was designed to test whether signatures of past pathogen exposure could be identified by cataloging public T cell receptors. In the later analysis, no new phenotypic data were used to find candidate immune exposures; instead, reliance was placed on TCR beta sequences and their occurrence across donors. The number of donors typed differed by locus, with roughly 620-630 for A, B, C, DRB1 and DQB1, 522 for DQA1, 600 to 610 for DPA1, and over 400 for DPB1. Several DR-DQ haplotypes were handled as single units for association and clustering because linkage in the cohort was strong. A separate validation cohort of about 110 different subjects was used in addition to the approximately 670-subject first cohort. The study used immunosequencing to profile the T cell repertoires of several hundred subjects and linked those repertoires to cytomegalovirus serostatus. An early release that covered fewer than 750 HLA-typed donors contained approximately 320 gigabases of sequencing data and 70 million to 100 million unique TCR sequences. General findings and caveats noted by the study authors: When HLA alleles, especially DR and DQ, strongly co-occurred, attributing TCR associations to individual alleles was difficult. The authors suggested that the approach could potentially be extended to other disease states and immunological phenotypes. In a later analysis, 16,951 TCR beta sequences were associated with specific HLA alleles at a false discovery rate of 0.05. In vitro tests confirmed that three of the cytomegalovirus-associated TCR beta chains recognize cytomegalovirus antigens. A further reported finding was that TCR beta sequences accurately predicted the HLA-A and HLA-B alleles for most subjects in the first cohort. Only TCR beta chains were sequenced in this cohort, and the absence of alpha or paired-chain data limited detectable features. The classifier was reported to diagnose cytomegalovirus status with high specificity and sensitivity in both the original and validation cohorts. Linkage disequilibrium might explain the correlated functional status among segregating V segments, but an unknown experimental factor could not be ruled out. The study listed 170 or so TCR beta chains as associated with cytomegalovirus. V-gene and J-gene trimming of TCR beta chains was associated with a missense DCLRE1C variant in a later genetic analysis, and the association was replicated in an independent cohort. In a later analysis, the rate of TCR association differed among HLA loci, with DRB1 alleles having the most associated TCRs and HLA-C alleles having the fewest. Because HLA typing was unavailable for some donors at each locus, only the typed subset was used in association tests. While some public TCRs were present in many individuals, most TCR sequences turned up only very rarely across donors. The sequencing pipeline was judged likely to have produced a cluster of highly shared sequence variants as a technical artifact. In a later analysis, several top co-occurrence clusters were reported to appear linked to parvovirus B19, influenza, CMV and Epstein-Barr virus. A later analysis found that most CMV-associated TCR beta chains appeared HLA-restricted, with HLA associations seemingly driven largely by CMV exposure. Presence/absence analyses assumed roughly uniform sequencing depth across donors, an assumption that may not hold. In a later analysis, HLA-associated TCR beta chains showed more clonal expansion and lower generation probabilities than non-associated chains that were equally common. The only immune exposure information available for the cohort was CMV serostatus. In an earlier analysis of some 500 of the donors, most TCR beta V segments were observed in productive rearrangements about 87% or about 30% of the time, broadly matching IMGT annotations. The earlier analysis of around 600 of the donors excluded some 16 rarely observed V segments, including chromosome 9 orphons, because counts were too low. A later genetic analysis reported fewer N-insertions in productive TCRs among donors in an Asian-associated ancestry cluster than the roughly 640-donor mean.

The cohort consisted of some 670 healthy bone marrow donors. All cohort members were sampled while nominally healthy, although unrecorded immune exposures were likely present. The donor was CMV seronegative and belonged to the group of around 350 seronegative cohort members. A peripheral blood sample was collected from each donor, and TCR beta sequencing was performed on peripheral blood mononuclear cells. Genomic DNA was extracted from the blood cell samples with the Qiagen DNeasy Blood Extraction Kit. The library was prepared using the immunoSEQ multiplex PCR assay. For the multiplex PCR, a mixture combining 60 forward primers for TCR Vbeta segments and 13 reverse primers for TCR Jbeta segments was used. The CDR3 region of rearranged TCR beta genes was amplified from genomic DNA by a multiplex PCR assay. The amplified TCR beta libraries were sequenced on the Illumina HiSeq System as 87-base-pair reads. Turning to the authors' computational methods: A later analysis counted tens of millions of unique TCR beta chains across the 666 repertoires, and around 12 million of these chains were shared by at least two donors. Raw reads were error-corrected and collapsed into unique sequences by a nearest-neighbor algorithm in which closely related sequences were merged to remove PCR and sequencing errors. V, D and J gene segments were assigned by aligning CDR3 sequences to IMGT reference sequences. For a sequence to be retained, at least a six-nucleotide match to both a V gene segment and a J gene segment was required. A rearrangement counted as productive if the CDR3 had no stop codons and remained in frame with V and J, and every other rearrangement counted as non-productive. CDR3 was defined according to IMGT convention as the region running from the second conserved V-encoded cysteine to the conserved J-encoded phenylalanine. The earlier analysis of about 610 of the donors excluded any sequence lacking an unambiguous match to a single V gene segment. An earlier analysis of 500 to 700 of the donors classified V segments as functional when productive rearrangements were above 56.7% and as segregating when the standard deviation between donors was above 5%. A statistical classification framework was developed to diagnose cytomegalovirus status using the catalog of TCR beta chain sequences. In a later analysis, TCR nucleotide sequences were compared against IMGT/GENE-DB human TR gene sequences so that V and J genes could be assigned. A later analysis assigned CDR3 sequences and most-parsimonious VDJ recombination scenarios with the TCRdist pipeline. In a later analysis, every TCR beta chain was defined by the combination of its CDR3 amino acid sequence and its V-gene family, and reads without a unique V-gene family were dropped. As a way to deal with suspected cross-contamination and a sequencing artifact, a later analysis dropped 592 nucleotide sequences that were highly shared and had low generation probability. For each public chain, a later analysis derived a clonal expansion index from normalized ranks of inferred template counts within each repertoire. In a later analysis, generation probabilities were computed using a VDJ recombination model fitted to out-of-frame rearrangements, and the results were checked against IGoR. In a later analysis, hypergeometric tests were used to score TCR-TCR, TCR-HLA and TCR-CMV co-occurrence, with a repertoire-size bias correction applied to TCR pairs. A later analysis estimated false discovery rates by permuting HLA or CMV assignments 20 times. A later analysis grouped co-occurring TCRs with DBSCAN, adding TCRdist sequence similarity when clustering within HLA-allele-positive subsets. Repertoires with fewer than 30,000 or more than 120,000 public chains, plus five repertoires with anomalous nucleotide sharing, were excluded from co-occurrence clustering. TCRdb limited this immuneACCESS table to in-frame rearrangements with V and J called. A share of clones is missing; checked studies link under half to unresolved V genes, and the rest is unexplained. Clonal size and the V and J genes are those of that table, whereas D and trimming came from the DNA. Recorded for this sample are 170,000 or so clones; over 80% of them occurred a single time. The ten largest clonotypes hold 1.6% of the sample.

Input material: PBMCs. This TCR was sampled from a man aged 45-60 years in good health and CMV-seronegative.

For the CDR3, the sequence is CASRGTGRRHSPLHF. The base sequence is TGTGCCAGCAGGGGGACAGGACGCCGGCATTCACCCCTCCACTTT. Recombination joined TRBV27 with TRBJ1-6, and 8 junction bases match TRBD1. Measured from the cysteine to the phenylalanine, the CDR3 is 15 residues long. Only the CDR3 region is kept as DNA, spanning 45 bases read in frame from base 1. The V end gives up 6 bases and the J end 8 bases, leaving 9 bases in the junction not matched to a gene. In the germline V gene (reference sequence), CDR1 corresponds to MNHEY and CDR2 to SMNVEV.